These 20 T cell receptor beta chains were all obtained from the same sample, sequenced in a study of Ad26.COV2.S vaccination and SARS-CoV-2 variants. Sequenced by immunoSEQ multiplex PCR; TCRdb stores in-frame clones only, minus some. The repertoire holds over 85,000 clones, with over 70% as singletons. The source was peripheral blood, collected after recovery from COVID-19. These receptors were collected from a human donor who had recovered from COVID-19.

The chain couples TRBV28 to TRBJ1-5, with TRBD1 identical over 7 bases. Germline CDR1 is MDHEN and CDR2 is SYDVKM. The J segment lost 2 bases and the V segment lost 6 bases, leaving 1 base of the junction unmatched. This CDR3 is 13 amino acids long. The CDR3 protein is CASRQGGNQPQHF. CDR3 DNA sequence: TGTGCCAGCAGGCAGGGGGGCAATCAGCCCCAGCATTTT.

This chain uses TRBV10-3 with TRBJ2-2, with 8 bases lining up with TRBD2. Trimming removed 6 bases from V and 5 bases from J; junction bases left unmatched: 11. CDR3 size: 16 residues. From germline, CDR1 is ENHRY and CDR2 SYGVKD. As DNA, the CDR3 is TGTGCCATCAGGAACTCAGCGGGGGTGGGGACCGGGGAGCTGTTTTTT. Translated: CAIRNSAGVGTGELFF.

This chain uses TRBV2 with TRBJ2-4; D is undetermined. CDR3 length: 16 amino acids. V was clipped by 0 bases and J by 1 base, with 10 bases between them. Germline lookup yields CDR1 SNHLY and CDR2 FYNNEI. The CDR3 DNA reads as TGTGCCAGCAGTGAAGCGCGGAATCGGGCCAAAAACATTCAGTACTTC. Amino acid sequence: CASSEARNRAKNIQYF.

The V and J genes are TRBV2 and TRBJ2-3; 8 bases are a match to TRBD2. The germline gives CDR1 SNHLY, CDR2 FYNNEI. CDR3 length: 15 amino acids. With 5 bases clipped from V and 5 bases from J, the junction kept 9 bases outside the gene matches. As DNA, the CDR3 is TGTGCCAGCAGTTTTGACGGGGGGGCCCAAGATACGCAGTATTTT. It is translated as CASSFDGGAQDTQYF. The whole variable domain, remainder taken from reference TRBV2 and TRBJ2-3, is EPEVTQTPSHQVTQMGQEVILRCVPISNHLYFYWYRQILGQKVEFLVSFYNNEISEKSEIFDDQFSVERPDGSNFTLKIRSTKLEDSAMYFCASSFDGGAQDTQYFGPGTRLTVL.

This clone was counted between two and nine times. The rearrangement links TRBV19 to TRBJ2-1; 16 bases align to TRBD2. Per the germline V gene, CDR1 is LNHDA and CDR2 is SQIVND (reference sequence). V lost 6 bases and J lost 6; bases outside the gene matches: 5. This CDR3 spans 16 amino acids. The CDR3 loop reads CASRAGTSGGVNEQFF. The CDR3 DNA follows: TGTGCCAGTAGAGCCGGGACTAGCGGGGGGGTCAATGAGCAGTTCTTC.

The chain couples TRBV10-2 to TRBJ1-1; D is perhaps TRBD1 (5 bases). CDR1 is WSHSY and CDR2 is SAAADI in the germline V gene. Trimming cost V 5 bases and J 8 bases, with 12 bases left between them. This CDR3 contains 12 residues. The CDR3 here is CASSPGDAEAFF. The CDR3 nucleotides read TGCGCCAGCAGTCCCGGGGACGCCGAAGCTTTCTTT.

The genes are TRBV28 and TRBJ1-6, with D perhaps TRBD1 (5 bases). Germline V gives CDR1 MDHEN, CDR2 SYDVKM. The CDR3 covers 17 residues. The V end lost 3 bases, the J end lost 3 bases, and 15 bases lay between the germline ends. CDR3 coding DNA: TGTGCCAGCAGTTTCCCACAGGCTGGGTTCTATAATTCACCCCTCCACTTT. Protein: CASSFPQAGFYNSPLHF.

The V and J genes are TRBV19 and TRBJ2-6; D uncertain. Trimming shortened V by 7 bases and J by 1 base, and 5 bases separated the two germline ends. The CDR3 is 13 amino acids. Germline CDR1 reads LNHDA; CDR2 reads SQIVND (reference sequence). CDR3 sequence (DNA): TGTGCCAGTACCCCTTCTGGGGCCAACGTCCTGACTTTC. This translates into CASTPSGANVLTF.

The rearrangement uses TRBV4-3 and TRBJ2-3, with D possibly matching TRBD1 (6 bases). The CDR3 runs 14 residues. V lost 5 bases, J lost 4 bases, and 13 bases lay in between. Germline CDR1 and CDR2: LGHNA and YSLEER. CDR3 DNA sequence: TGCGCCAGCAGCGGGGGCAGGGTTGCAGATACGCAGTATTTT. This sequence encodes CASSGGRVADTQYF.

The V gene is TRBV6-5, the J gene TRBJ1-2; D unresolved. Germline V CDR1 and CDR2: MNHEY, SVGAGI. The germline V and J ends were trimmed by 7 bases and 3 bases, with 12 bases remaining between them. CDR3 length equals 13 residues. CDR3 coding DNA: TGTGCCAGCACCCCCTCTAAGGACTATGGCTACACCTTC. Translated, it gives CASTPSKDYGYTF.

This rearrangement joins TRBV27 to TRBJ1-1; 8 bases fit TRBD1. J gave up 5 bases and V 2 bases, and 7 bases lay outside the gene matches. In germline, CDR1 is MNHEY, CDR2 SMNVEV (reference sequence). This CDR3 spans 15 amino acids. The CDR3 loop reads CASSLSSRGRTEAFF. As DNA, the CDR3 is TGTGCCAGCAGTTTAAGTTCCAGGGGGCGGACTGAAGCTTTCTTT.

This clone was observed once. This chain joins TRBV11-3 and TRBJ2-1; the match to TRBD2 covers 8 bases. The CDR3 has 13 amino acids. Germline V gene sequence: CDR1 SGHNT, CDR2 YENEEA. The J segment lost 9 bases and the V segment lost 4 bases, leaving 5 bases of the junction unmatched. Here the CDR3 reads CASSSGGAREQFF. The CDR3 DNA is TGTGCCAGCAGCTCCGGGGGGGCTCGTGAGCAGTTCTTC.

The chain has TRBV11-3 and TRBJ1-2, with D possibly TRBD1 on 5 matching bases. Germline V gene data show CDR1 as SGHNT and CDR2 as YENEEA. The CDR3 length is 14 residues. Trimming pared 1 base from V and 8 bases from J, leaving 14 bases between. The CDR3 sequence is CASSLAPEGLGYTF. The CDR3 coding sequence is TGTGCCAGCAGCTTAGCCCCGGAGGGACTCGGCTACACCTTC.

Only one count was recorded for this clone. The chain uses TRBV9 and TRBJ2-3; a weak D match, TRBD1 (6 bases). Deletions cut 3 bases from V and 0 bases from J, with 14 bases between. The CDR3 has 16 amino acids. The germline CDR1 and CDR2 sequences are SGDLS and YYNGEE. The CDR3 reads CASSEDSLTSTDTQYF. CDR3 coding DNA: TGTGCCAGCAGCGAGGACAGCTTAACTAGCACAGATACGCAGTATTTT. Together with reference TRBV9 and TRBJ2-3, the CDR3 gives the full variable domain: DSGVTQTPKHLITATGQRVTLRCSPRSGDLSVYWYQQSLDQGLQFLIQYYNGEERAKGNILERFSAQQFPDLHSELNLSSLELGDSALYFCASSEDSLTSTDTQYFGPGTRLTVL.

V gene TRBV7-3 combines with J gene TRBJ2-7; TRBD1 matches 7 bases. Trimming removed 5 bases from V and 7 bases from J; junction bases left unmatched: 8. Per the germline V gene, CDR1 is SGHTA and CDR2 is FQGTGA. CDR3 length: 13 residues. The chain's CDR3 is CASSPGQSEEQYF. CDR3 coding DNA: TGTGCCAGCAGCCCGGGACAGTCGGAAGAGCAGTACTTC.

The chain has TRBV4-1 and TRBJ2-1, with 9 bases fitting TRBD1. The J segment lost 6 bases and the V segment lost 7 bases, leaving 10 bases of the junction unmatched. The length of the CDR3 is 15 residues. The germline V gene has CDR1 MGHRA and CDR2 YSYEKL. This chain's CDR3 is CASTLGQGTINEQFF. The CDR3 coding sequence is TGCGCCAGCACCTTGGGACAGGGTACGATCAATGAGCAGTTCTTC.

Only a few counts were recorded for this clone. The chain recombines TRBV4-2 with TRBJ1-5, with 8 nucleotides matching TRBD1. The ends lost 2 bases at V and 2 bases at J; junction bases unmatched: 2. Germline V CDR1 and CDR2: LGHNA, YNFKEQ. The CDR3 is made up of 15 amino acids. The CDR3 region is CASSQLQGGNQPQHF. The CDR3 DNA is TGTGCCAGCAGCCAACTACAGGGGGGCAATCAGCCCCAGCATTTT.

The rearrangement links TRBV19 to TRBJ2-4; D gene unclear. V was trimmed by 1 base and J by 0 bases, leaving 4 bases between them. Germline V gene sequence: CDR1 LNHDA, CDR2 SQIVND (reference sequence). This CDR3 contains 14 residues. Here the CDR3 DNA reads TGTGCCAGTAGTATAGCCGCAGCCAAAAACATTCAGTACTTC. Amino acids: CASSIAAAKNIQYF.

The chain uses TRBV4-1 and TRBJ2-1; D is possibly TRBD2 (5 bases). Germline V gene data show CDR1 as MGHRA and CDR2 as YSYEKL. CDR3 length equals 17 residues. V shed 1 base and J shed 8 bases, with 21 bases lying between them. The CDR3, as DNA: TGCGCCAGCAGCCAAGTGAGGGCACTCCCAGTTCGATATGAGCAGTTCTTC. This translates into CASSQVRALPVRYEQFF.

The J gene is TRBJ1-5, the V gene TRBV28, with a tentative D call TRBD1 (6 bases). Germline CDR1 is MDHEN and CDR2 is SYDVKM. The CDR3 consists of 13 residues. The V gene lost 9 bases and the J gene lost 4 bases, with 13 bases spanning the gap. CDR3 coding DNA: TGTGCCAGTACAGGGTCTTTGAATCAGCCCCAGCATTTT. It yields the protein CASTGSLNQPQHF.